This T cell receptor beta chain was captured in a study of prognosis after radiotherapy for stage I lung cancer. Study at large: Newly diagnosed primary stage I lung tumors were found in some 13 patients, while oligometastatic NSCLC after surgical resection of the primary tumor was found in roughly 5. Regarding the study as a whole: Post-therapy Shannon entropy was lower in patients developing distant metastases following stereotactic body radiation therapy.

Trimming removed 6 bases from V and 1 base from J, with 21 bases in between. Germline assignment: CDR1 MNHNS and CDR2 SASEGT. The CDR3 length is 17 residues. At each of two time points, around 6 milliliters of venous blood were taken. This clonotype has ten or more counts. Its specificity is not known. Amplification of TCR beta CDR3 from genomic DNA used two-round multiplex PCR. Each TRBV and TRBJ gene had its own primer in the first PCR round. TCRdb independently ran MiXCR on the multiplex PCR reads; one entry per CDR3 protein. The table has roughly 16,000 distinct CDR3 sequences, approximately 31% seen once.

The source was PBMCs, collected before or after stereotactic body radiation therapy (not recorded which). The receptor was derived from a donor aged 50 or older with non-small cell lung cancer. The gene calls are TRBV6-1 and TRBJ1-1; D is perhaps TRBD1 (5 bases). The CDR3 loop reads CASSGAEPGVGNTEAFF. The CDR3 bases are TGTGCCAGCAGCGGAGCCGAACCGGGGGTCGGGAACACTGAAGCTTTCTTT.